This TCR beta chain was captured in a study of T cell changes during pregnancy in multiple sclerosis. Germline assignment: CDR1 GTSNPN and CDR2 SVGIG (reference sequence). Trimming took 3 bases from V and 3 from J; bases not matched to a gene: 3. The CDR3 totals 13 residues. This table comes from immunoSEQ multiplex PCR, and its TCRdb copy is limited to in-frame clones, with some not included. Of roughly 64,000 clones in the sample, 96% were seen once. This clonotype was sampled from a female donor with multiple sclerosis, enrolled in a pregnancy study. The chain joins TRBV30 to TRBJ2-5, with 8 bases that match TRBD1. The starting material was CD8+ T cells from peripheral blood mononuclear cells, obtained after pregnancy. In nucleotides, the CDR3 is TGTGCCTGGAGAGGGACAGGAGAAGAGACCCAGTACTTC. This encodes CAWRGTGEETQYF.